This is a list of T cell receptor beta chains from one sample in a study of shared clonotypes between healthy human individuals. Sequencing was performed with immunoSEQ multiplex PCR; in TCRdb, only in-frame clones are kept and a portion is missing. The sample includes 550,000 to 800,000 clones, around 72% of them seen just once. The specimen was memory CD4+ T cells sorted from blood. These receptor sequences come from a woman aged 25 to 39 in good health. Both conserved end residues are part of each CDR3. A D gene is named only where the DNA matches it firmly. Not all rows give a size; the values are once, few, many and, for expanded clones, a class.

few TRBJ2-1 TRBV20-1 NA CSAYSVVEQFF TGCAGTGCTTATAGCGTAGTAGAGCAGTTCTTC
NA TRBJ2-7 TRBV19 TRBD2 CASSRDGTSGSYEQYF TGTGCCAGTAGTCGGGACGGGACTAGCGGCTCCTACGAGCAGTACTTC
NA TRBJ2-1 TRBV5-6 NA CASSFALQETNEQFF TGTGCCAGCAGCTTCGCGCTCCAGGAGACCAATGAGCAGTTCTTC
NA TRBJ2-1 TRBV30 NA CAWTGYNEQFF TGTGCCTGGACAGGGTACAATGAGCAGTTCTTC
NA TRBJ2-7 TRBV30 TRBD2 CAWSKGEGLYEQYF TGTGCCTGGAGTAAAGGGGAGGGCCTCTACGAGCAGTACTTC
NA TRBJ2-5 TRBV5-4 NA CASSLRGVEYRTQYF TGTGCCAGCAGCCTTCGGGGAGTTGAGTATCGGACCCAGTACTTC
few TRBJ2-7 TRBV5-1 NA CASSLVGLYEQYF TGCGCCAGCAGCTTAGTTGGGCTGTACGAGCAGTACTTC
many TRBJ2-7 TRBV7-9 NA CASSLQGYEQYF TGTGCCAGCAGCTTACAGGGTTACGAGCAGTACTTC
many TRBJ2-7 TRBV11-2 TRBD2 CASSLGMGTSAEQYF TGTGCCAGCAGCTTAGGTATGGGGACTAGCGCCGAGCAGTACTTC
few TRBJ1-5 TRBV5-6 NA CASSSQGYNQPQHF TGTGCCAGCAGCTCGCAGGGATACAATCAGCCCCAGCATTTT